The 32 T cell receptor beta chains presented below share a single source sample, sequenced in a study of cytomegalovirus exposure and HLA in healthy donors. It was with 60 Vbeta and 13 Jbeta primers that the PCR ran. Libraries were prepared by immunoSEQ multiplex PCR; TCRdb keeps only in-frame clonotypes and omits some of them. This sample's table has more than 50,000 clones. The sequenced sample consisted of PBMCs. The receptors were sampled from a man aged 50 to 59 in good health and CMV-seropositive.

This CDR3 reads CSARDEGGYTF. CDR3 DNA sequence: TGCAGTGCTAGAGATGAGGGCGGCTACACCTTC. The chain links TRBV20-1 to TRBJ1-2; the D is unclear. Trimming stripped 0 bases from V and 8 bases from J, with 7 bases between. The CDR3 runs to 11 residues. Germline CDR1 reads DFQATT; CDR2 reads SNEGSKA (reference sequence).

The V gene is TRBV4-1, the J gene TRBJ2-1, with D uncertain. V shed 5 bases and J shed 1 base, with 9 bases lying between them. CDR3 length equals 14 residues. The germline V gene has CDR1 MGHRA and CDR2 YSYEKL. The CDR3 protein is CASSESPSYNEQFF. For the CDR3, the DNA is TGCGCCAGCAGCGAGTCCCCGTCCTACAATGAGCAGTTCTTC.

The chain employs TRBV7-9 and TRBJ2-1; 8 nucleotides line up with TRBD1. V shed 6 bases, J shed 9 bases, and the junction held 10 bases outside the gene matches. The CDR3 has 14 amino acids. The V gene's germline CDR1 is SEHNR and CDR2 FQNEAQ (reference sequence). This CDR3 reads CASRSERDRSEQFF. CDR3 coding DNA: TGTGCCAGCAGGTCGGAAAGGGACAGGAGTGAGCAGTTCTTC.

The chain is built from TRBV6-5 and TRBJ1-2; maybe TRBD1 (6 bases). This CDR3 comprises 15 residues. Germline V lookup: CDR1 MNHEY, CDR2 SVGAGI. Trimming cost V 0 bases and J 2 bases, with 10 bases left between them. CDR3 amino acids: CASSYSGTSNYGYTF. Here the CDR3 DNA reads TGTGCCAGCAGTTACTCGGGGACAAGCAACTATGGCTACACCTTC.

DNA for the CDR3: TGTGCCAGCAGTTTACCGGACAATGAGCAGTTCTTC. Translated: CASSLPDNEQFF. The chain joins TRBV28 to TRBJ2-1; D is unresolved. The V end lost 2 bases, the J end lost 5 bases, and 4 bases lay between the germline ends. The CDR3 runs 12 residues. Germline V gene sequence: CDR1 MDHEN, CDR2 SYDVKM.

The chain joins TRBV6-5 to TRBJ2-5, with D unclear. The CDR3 covers 12 residues. Germline CDR1 reads MNHEY; CDR2 reads SVGAGI. V shed 5 bases and J shed 5 bases, with 9 bases lying between them. The CDR3 here is CASSPGRETQYF. CDR3 sequence (DNA): TGTGCCAGCAGTCCCGGCAGGGAGACCCAGTACTTC.

The chain joins TRBV18 to TRBJ2-3, with TRBD1 matching 7 bases. Germline CDR1 KGHSH, CDR2 LQKENI. This CDR3 is built from 13 residues. V lost 3 bases to trimming and J lost 5 bases; unmatched junction nucleotides: 2. The CDR3 DNA is TGTGCCAGCTCACCGGGACAGAGAGATACGCAGTATTTT. Protein product: CASSPGQRDTQYF.

The chain carries TRBV6-7 and TRBJ2-3; 7 bases are shared with TRBD2. TRBV6-7 is identified as an open reading frame with a role that is uncertain. The V segment lost 4 bases and the J segment 4 bases; nucleotides outside the gene matches: 20. The CDR3 is made up of 19 amino acids. The CDR3: CASSCPTPSSGQPPDTQYF. As DNA, the CDR3 is TGTGCCAGCAGTTGCCCAACCCCTTCTAGCGGCCAACCCCCAGATACGCAGTATTTT.

The V gene is TRBV9, the J gene TRBJ2-5; TRBD1 matches at 9 bases. V lost 2 bases and J lost 4; bases outside the gene matches: 9. The length of the CDR3 is 16 residues. Germline values: CDR1 SGDLS, CDR2 YYNGEE. CDR3 bases: TGTGCCAGCAGCGTTAAAGCCGGGACAGGGCTAGAGACCCAGTACTTC. It encodes CASSVKAGTGLETQYF.

The gene calls are TRBV2 and TRBJ1-5, with D perhaps TRBD1 (6 bases). Germline V gene lookup returns CDR1 SNHLY and CDR2 FYNNEI. V was clipped by 6 bases and J by 1 base, with 16 bases between them. This CDR3 is built from 16 residues. CDR3 sequence: CASRPQGPGSNQPQHF. The CDR3 region has the DNA TGTGCCAGCAGGCCCCAGGGGCCCGGCAGCAATCAGCCCCAGCATTTT.

V usage is TRBV30 and J usage is TRBJ2-7; 9 bases line up with TRBD2. The CDR3 runs 15 residues. J gave up 0 bases and V 0 bases, and 3 bases lay outside the gene matches. Germline values: CDR1 GTSNPN, CDR2 SVGIG (reference sequence). CDR3 sequence: CAWSVLAGSSYEQYF. CDR3 bases: TGTGCCTGGAGTGTTCTAGCGGGGAGCTCCTACGAGCAGTACTTC.

The J gene is TRBJ2-1, the V gene TRBV6-1; no definite D call. This CDR3 comprises 11 residues. Trimming took 1 base from V and 15 from J, leaving 10 bases between them. Germline lookup yields CDR1 MNHNS and CDR2 SASEGT. The CDR3 DNA is TGTGCCAGCAGTGAAGAAGTCTCGGGGTTCTTC. Amino acids: CASSEEVSGFF.

The J gene is TRBJ1-2, the V gene TRBV4-1; no clear D gene. V was clipped by 3 bases and J by 5 bases, with 16 bases between them. The CDR3 extends over 15 amino acids. Germline values: CDR1 MGHRA, CDR2 YSYEKL. Here the CDR3 reads CASSHPINRRYGYTF. CDR3 nucleotide sequence: TGCGCCAGCAGCCACCCCATTAATCGCAGATATGGCTACACCTTC.

This chain links TRBV9 with TRBJ1-2, with TRBD1 as a possible D gene (6 bases). The CDR3 consists of 14 residues. V was cut by 5 bases and J by 4 bases, with 15 bases left in between. CDR1 SGDLS and CDR2 YYNGEE come from the germline V gene. The CDR3 here is CASRAGDNSYGYTF. The CDR3 DNA is TGTGCCAGCAGGGCCGGGGACAACTCCTATGGCTACACCTTC.

The chain links TRBV5-1 to TRBJ2-3; weak D call: TRBD1 (5 bases). Trimming stripped 1 base from V and 6 bases from J, with 12 bases between. Looked up from germline, CDR1 is SGHRS and CDR2 is YFSETQ. There are 14 residues in the CDR3. CDR3 sequence reads: CASSLQGNRDTQYF. The CDR3 nucleotides read TGCGCCAGCAGCTTGCAGGGCAACAGGGATACGCAGTATTTT.

The rearrangement joins TRBV2 to TRBJ2-7, with D uncertain. Trimming pared 7 bases from V and 0 bases from J, leaving 4 bases between. The CDR3 sequence is 11 residues long. Germline V gene lookup returns CDR1 SNHLY and CDR2 FYNNEI. The DNA for the CDR3 is TGTGCCAGCAAGAGCTCCTACGAGCAGTACTTC. This codes for CASKSSYEQYF.

This rearrangement joins TRBV4-3 to TRBJ1-2, with D perhaps TRBD1 (6 bases). CDR3 length equals 15 residues. Trimming removed 1 base at V and 2 bases at J, with 11 bases between. CDR1 is LGHNA and CDR2 is YSLEER in the germline V gene. The CDR3 spells CASSQVAGENYGYTF. The CDR3 DNA is TGCGCCAGCAGCCAAGTGGCAGGGGAGAACTATGGCTACACCTTC.

The gene calls are TRBV4-1 and TRBJ2-2; possible D gene TRBD2, 7 bases. The germline V gene has CDR1 MGHRA and CDR2 YSYEKL. This CDR3 spans 18 amino acids. With 1 base removed from V and 4 bases from J, the gap between germline ends came to 19 bases. CDR3 bases: TGCGCCAGCAGCCAAGTGGGGGGGGCGGGATACGGCACCGGGGAGCTGTTTTTT. Protein: CASSQVGGAGYGTGELFF.

The rearrangement links TRBV30 to TRBJ1-5, with 7 bases identical to TRBD1. Looked up from germline, CDR1 is GTSNPN and CDR2 is SVGIG (reference sequence). This CDR3 spans 15 amino acids. Trimming took 0 bases from V and 1 from J; bases not matched to a gene: 3. The CDR3 bases are TGTGCCTGGAGTGTACAGGGGCGGAGCAATCAGCCCCAGCATTTT. Its protein product is CAWSVQGRSNQPQHF.

This chain links TRBV5-4 with TRBJ1-1, with TRBD1 as a possible D gene (5 bases). The germline V gene has CDR1 SGHNT and CDR2 YYREEE (reference sequence). Trimming pared 4 bases from V and 1 base from J, leaving 11 bases between. The CDR3 has 14 residues. The DNA for the CDR3 is TGTGCCAGCAGCCCAGGGTTTAGGAACACTGAAGCTTTCTTT. Residues: CASSPGFRNTEAFF.

J is TRBJ1-6 and V is TRBV7-2, with unresolved D. Germline CDR1 reads SGHTA; CDR2 reads FQGNSA. The CDR3 totals 15 residues. Trimming left V 0 bases short and J 9 bases short, with 12 bases between. CDR3 protein: CASSLALLPGSPLHF. In DNA form, the CDR3 reads TGTGCCAGCAGCTTAGCGCTGCTACCGGGTTCACCCCTCCACTTT.

V gene TRBV6-5 combines with J gene TRBJ2-7; D is unclear. The CDR3 contains 12 residues. The germline V and J ends were trimmed by 10 bases and 0 bases, with 10 bases remaining between them. Germline V CDR1 and CDR2: MNHEY, SVGAGI. For the CDR3, the DNA is TGTGCCACCGGCCCTAGCTCCTACGAGCAGTACTTC. This translates into CATGPSSYEQYF.

The chain couples TRBV18 to TRBJ2-4, with D possibly matching TRBD2 (5 bases). V was cut by 0 bases and J by 6 bases, with 9 bases left in between. This CDR3 is 14 amino acids long. Germline values: CDR1 KGHSH, CDR2 LQKENI. The CDR3 here is CASSPPGKGNIQYF. The CDR3 DNA reads TGTGCCAGCTCACCACCCGGGAAGGGAAACATTCAGTACTTC.

The chain couples TRBV25-1 to TRBJ1-2; no clear D gene. Germline V gene lookup returns CDR1 MGHDK and CDR2 SYGVNS. This CDR3 has 13 amino acids. Trimming removed 6 bases at V and 2 bases at J, with 10 bases between. The CDR3 here is CASSGSYNYGYTF. CDR3 DNA: TGTGCCAGCAGCGGGAGCTACAACTATGGCTACACCTTC.

The gene calls are TRBV7-3 and TRBJ2-1; the match to TRBD2 covers 7 bases. The germline CDR1 and CDR2 sequences are SGHTA and FQGTGA. V shed 4 bases, J shed 12 bases, and the junction held 6 bases outside the gene matches. The CDR3 totals 12 residues. CDR3 nucleotide sequence: TGTGCCAGCAGCTCTAGCGGCCTGGGGCAGTTCTTC. Protein: CASSSSGLGQFF.

The V and J genes are TRBV5-4 and TRBJ2-3; tentative D call: TRBD2 (6 bases). Trimming took off 1 base at V and 1 base at J, with 13 bases between the two ends. The CDR3 has 16 amino acids. CDR1 is SGHNT, CDR2 YYREEE, per germline (reference sequence). CDR3 region: CASSLRAGFGTDTQYF. CDR3 bases: TGTGCCAGCAGCTTGCGGGCGGGGTTCGGCACAGATACGCAGTATTTT.

The V gene is TRBV28, the J gene TRBJ2-3; 11 positions agree with TRBD2. This CDR3 comprises 17 residues. Per germline, CDR1 MDHEN and CDR2 SYDVKM. With V trimmed by 2 bases and J by 6 bases, 10 bases remained unmatched. The CDR3 sequence: CASSLIGASGRLDTQYF. As DNA, the CDR3 is TGTGCCAGCAGTTTAATCGGCGCTAGCGGGAGGCTCGATACGCAGTATTTT.

The genes are TRBV19 and TRBJ1-2, with a weak D call TRBD1 (5 bases). The CDR3 totals 13 residues. V lost 5 bases and J lost 5, with 12 bases in between. Germline V gene lookup returns CDR1 LNHDA and CDR2 SQIVND (reference sequence). CDR3 residues: CASSPTSGYGYTF. The CDR3 DNA follows: TGTGCCAGTAGTCCCACTTCAGGGTATGGCTACACCTTC.

V and J are TRBV6-5 and TRBJ2-2; D is uncertain. This CDR3 comprises 14 residues. From germline, CDR1 is MNHEY and CDR2 SVGAGI. V was pared by 2 bases and J by 6 bases, with 10 bases between. The CDR3 region is CASSYPIPPGELFF. The CDR3 DNA is TGTGCCAGCAGTTACCCAATTCCCCCCGGGGAGCTGTTTTTT.

CDR3 sequence (DNA): TGTGCCAGCAGCCAAGAGTTGGGGAGTGGAAACACCATATATTTT. Translated: CASSQELGSGNTIYF. The rearrangement joins TRBV4-2 to TRBJ1-3; no firm D call. This CDR3 has 15 amino acids. V was pared by 0 bases and J by 3 bases, with 9 bases between. Germline CDR1 is LGHNA and CDR2 is YNFKEQ.

The rearrangement links TRBV6-5 to TRBJ1-6; unclear D gene. V lost 3 bases to trimming and J lost 5 bases, with 14 bases between them. This CDR3 region has 16 residues. Germline CDR1 reads MNHEY; CDR2 reads SVGAGI. This CDR3 reads CASSYQTGGDNSPLHF. In DNA form, the CDR3 reads TGTGCCAGCAGTTATCAGACCGGCGGCGATAATTCACCCCTCCACTTT.

The DNA of the CDR3 is TGTGCCAGCAGCGCCGGACAGAAAAACGAGCAGTACTTC. It encodes CASSAGQKNEQYF. The chain recombines TRBV7-6 with TRBJ2-7; perhaps TRBD1 as D (6 bases). The CDR3 spans 13 residues. Trimming pared 5 bases from V and 5 bases from J, leaving 13 bases between. Germline V lookup: CDR1 SGHVS, CDR2 FNYEAQ.